The present TCR beta chain was sequenced within a study of T cells after yellow fever vaccination. For the study at large: Preparation of the low-cell-number fractions used SMART-Seq v4 Ultra Low Input. Study-wide points: Abundant bulk-derived clonotypes could contaminate FACS-sorted repertoires. It was a small share of clonotypes that appeared in both CD4 and CD8 compartments.

J lost 5 bases, V lost 7 bases, and 9 bases had no gene match. CDR3 size: 15 residues. Details on this clonotype: Antigen: not known.

TCR cDNA, made by 5'RACE template switching, carried an added universal primer site and UMIs. TCRdb itself ran the 5' RACE reads through MiXCR, one entry per CDR3 protein. The profile shows hundreds of thousands of distinct CDR3 sequences, around 20% of them singletons. The material sequenced was PBMCs, taken before the yellow fever booster vaccination. The sequence was collected from a man younger than 30 who received the YFV17D yellow fever vaccine. The chain employs TRBV12-3 or TRBV12-4 and TRBJ2-3, with 10 bases identical to TRBD1. The chain's CDR3 is CASITGTGAEDTQYF. DNA for the CDR3: TGTGCCAGCATTACCGGGACAGGGGCGGAAGATACGCAGTATTTT.